One and the same sample provided the 12 T cell receptor beta chains below, sequenced in a study of blood T cell repertoires in COVID-19 (dated by TCRdb to the early 2020s). Library preparation was by the immunoSEQ multiplex PCR assay. The immuneACCESS repertoire file appears here via TCRdb, limited to in-frame rearrangements. These files lack a portion of the clones; in checked studies, under half of the deficit traces to unresolved V genes, and the cause of the others is not known. Present in this sample are about 140,000 clones, 85% to 90% of which were seen just once. The leading ten clones occupy more than 1.5% of the sample. Sequencing was done on a sample of peripheral blood. The receptor set was obtained from a woman aged 60-70 years with acute or convalescent COVID-19.

The CDR3 spells CAGWDRAGNNEQFF. The CDR3 region has the DNA TGTGCCGGGTGGGACAGGGCAGGGAACAATGAGCAGTTCTTC. This sequence joins TRBV30 and TRBJ2-1; TRBD1 aligns across 9 bases. Germline CDR1 GTSNPN, CDR2 SVGIG (reference sequence). This CDR3 has 14 residues. V lost 8 bases, J lost 5 bases, and 10 bases stayed unmatched.

The chain uses TRBV6-5 and TRBJ1-5; D not resolved. V was shortened by 6 bases and J by 4 bases, with 16 bases between the two germline ends. The CDR3 is 15 amino acids. The germline CDR1 and CDR2 sequences are MNHEY and SVGAGI. CDR3 residues: CASSPMQASNQPQHF. The CDR3 DNA follows: TGTGCCAGCAGCCCCATGCAGGCCAGTAATCAGCCCCAGCATTTT.

The CDR3, as DNA: TGTGCCAGCAGACGACTATCTGGGCACGCTTTCTTT. Translated: CASRRLSGHAFF. V gene TRBV6-6 combines with J gene TRBJ1-1; D unclear. This CDR3 is 12 amino acids long. Germline assignment: CDR1 MNHNY and CDR2 SVGAGI (reference sequence). The ends were cut back, 6 bases at V and 11 bases at J, with 16 bases in the middle.

The chain links TRBV12-3 or TRBV12-4 to TRBJ1-2, with D perhaps matching TRBD1 (6 bases). The CDR3 is made up of 13 amino acids. The germline V and J ends were trimmed by 7 bases and 4 bases, with 13 bases remaining between them. CDR3 loop: CASTHTGRYGYTF. In DNA form, the CDR3 reads TGTGCCAGCACCCACACAGGGCGCTATGGCTACACCTTC.

The chain couples TRBV7-3 to TRBJ2-1, with D perhaps matching TRBD1 (5 bases). CDR1 is SGHTA and CDR2 is FQGTGA in the germline V gene. The CDR3 contains 14 residues. Trimming shortened V by 3 bases and J by 4 bases, and 10 bases separated the two germline ends. CDR3 amino acids: CASSFDRQYNEQFF. The CDR3 bases are TGTGCCAGCAGCTTCGATCGACAGTACAATGAGCAGTTCTTC.

This clone was observed a handful of times. The chain carries TRBV6-4 and TRBJ1-2, with D perhaps TRBD1 (6 bases). Trimming left V 5 bases short and J 8 bases short, with 15 bases between. Germline CDR1 reads MRHNA; CDR2 reads SNTAGT. The CDR3 length is 13 residues. This CDR3 reads CASSLNAGEGYTF. The CDR3 coding sequence is TGTGCCAGCAGTCTTAACGCAGGGGAGGGCTACACCTTC.

This chain uses TRBV4-1 with TRBJ2-7; no definite D call. Looked up from germline, CDR1 is MGHRA and CDR2 is YSYEKL. The CDR3 is 14 amino acids. Trimming took off 4 bases at V and 6 bases at J, with 16 bases between the two ends. As DNA, the CDR3 is TGCGCCAGCAGCCCGAACTGGGCCGCTCTCGAGCAGTACTTC. Translated, it gives CASSPNWAALEQYF.

In this sample, this clone turned up a few times. CDR3 region: CASKLAGENNEQFF. The CDR3 coding sequence is TGTGCCAGCAAATTAGCGGGGGAGAACAATGAGCAGTTCTTC. This chain uses TRBV6-1 with TRBJ2-1; 9 nucleotides agree with TRBD2. Germline-derived CDR1 and CDR2 are MNHNS and SASEGT. The junction had 6 bases not matched to a gene; V was cut back by 7 bases and J by 5 bases. The CDR3 runs to 14 residues.

The V gene is TRBV6-5, the J gene TRBJ2-1; 9 bases line up with TRBD2. The CDR3 loop spans 15 amino acids. Germline assignment: CDR1 MNHEY and CDR2 SVGAGI. V lost 4 bases to trimming and J lost 9 bases; unmatched junction nucleotides: 10. The CDR3 region has the DNA TGTGCCAGCAGTTCTAGCGGGGTACCCGAGAGTGAGCAGTTCTTC. Protein product: CASSSSGVPESEQFF.

The chain recombines TRBV24-1 with TRBJ2-2, with D perhaps TRBD1 (5 bases). CDR1 is KGHDR and CDR2 is SFDVKD in the germline V gene. The CDR3 is 14 residues long. Trimming removed 5 bases at V and 3 bases at J, with 9 bases between. The CDR3 protein is CATSGTLDTGELFF. CDR3 coding DNA: TGTGCCACCAGTGGGACATTGGACACCGGGGAGCTGTTTTTT.

This chain connects TRBV6-5 to TRBJ2-4, with D tentatively TRBD1 (5 bases). Germline V lookup: CDR1 MNHEY, CDR2 SVGAGI. Trimming removed 6 bases at V and 8 bases at J, with 11 bases between. This CDR3 region has 12 residues. CDR3 loop: CASSLNRYIQYF. The CDR3 nucleotides read TGTGCCAGCAGCCTGAACAGGTACATTCAGTACTTC.

This chain joins TRBV5-6 and TRBJ2-3; 16 nucleotides align to TRBD2. Germline loops: CDR1 SGHDT, CDR2 YYEEEE. With 0 bases clipped from V and 0 bases from J, the junction kept 4 bases outside the gene matches. This CDR3 has 19 amino acids. The CDR3: CASSLVGTSGGASTDTQYF. DNA of the CDR3: TGTGCCAGCAGCTTGGTTGGGACTAGCGGGGGGGCTAGCACAGATACGCAGTATTTT.